This T cell receptor (beta chain) was identified in a study of blood T cell repertoires in COVID-19. Trimming cost V 1 base and J 4 bases; bases outside gene matches: 4. Germline V gene data show CDR1 as LGHDT and CDR2 as YNNKEL (reference sequence). The CDR3 loop spans 15 amino acids. Profiled with immunoSEQ multiplex PCR; TCRdb holds only in-frame clones, not every one. The sample has under 250,000 clones, roughly 80% seen once; the top ten hold roughly 3.3%. The sequence derives from a woman in her late teens or twenties with acute or convalescent COVID-19. The V call is TRBV3-1 (or the pseudogene TRBV3-2), the J call TRBJ2-7; 10 bases are shared with TRBD2. The sequencing sample was made of peripheral blood. The CDR3 bases are TGTGCCAGCAGCCAAGGTTTAGCGGGAGGTTACGAGCAGTACTTC. The encoded protein is CASSQGLAGGYEQYF.